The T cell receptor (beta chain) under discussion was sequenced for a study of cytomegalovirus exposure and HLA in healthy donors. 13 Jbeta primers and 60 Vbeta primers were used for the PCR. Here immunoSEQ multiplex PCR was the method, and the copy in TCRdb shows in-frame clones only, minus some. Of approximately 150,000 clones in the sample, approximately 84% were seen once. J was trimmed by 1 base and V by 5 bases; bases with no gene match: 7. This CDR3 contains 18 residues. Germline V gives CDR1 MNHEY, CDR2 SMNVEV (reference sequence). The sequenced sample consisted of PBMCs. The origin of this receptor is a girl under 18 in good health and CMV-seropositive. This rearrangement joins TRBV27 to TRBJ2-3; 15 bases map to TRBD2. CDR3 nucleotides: TGTGCCAGCAGTCACGGGACTAGCGGGGGGCCTGGCACAGATACGCAGTATTTT. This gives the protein CASSHGTSGGPGTDTQYF.